This is a list of T cell receptor beta chains from one sample in a study of T cell responses to AZD1222 COVID-19 vaccine. The protocol was immunoSEQ multiplex PCR, while the TCRdb copy is restricted to in-frame clones and leaves out a portion. This table holds some 150,000 clones, about 95% found once. The sequenced sample was peripheral blood, obtained on day 0 of AZD1222 vaccination. The source is an adult in good health. Both conserved end residues are part of each CDR3. A D gene is named only where the DNA matches it firmly. Only some rows state a clone size, as once, few, many or a class for expanded clones.

abundance	v_gene	d_gene	j_gene	CDR3aa	CDR3nt
-	TRBV6-5	-	TRBJ2-2	CASSRASNTGELFF	TGTGCCAGCAGTAGGGCCTCGAACACCGGGGAGCTGTTTTTT
-	TRBV18	-	TRBJ1-2	CASSRGIYGYTF	TGTGCCAGCTCTCGTGGGATTTATGGCTACACCTTC
-	TRBV6-5	-	TRBJ1-4	CASSYSGRGEKLFF	TGTGCCAGCAGTTACTCAGGGAGAGGAGAAAAACTGTTTTTT
-	TRBV7-3	TRBD1	TRBJ2-3	CASSLWGQSTDTQYF	TGTGCCAGCAGCTTATGGGGACAGAGCACAGATACGCAGTATTTT
-	TRBV7-3	TRBD1	TRBJ1-6	CASSFPRTGPGSPLHF	TGTGCCAGCAGCTTCCCCAGGACAGGGCCGGGTTCACCCCTCCACTTT
-	TRBV19	TRBD1	TRBJ1-1	CASSIGQGAGTEAFF	TGTGCCAGTAGTATAGGACAGGGGGCGGGCACTGAAGCTTTCTTT
-	TRBV10-3	-	TRBJ2-5	CAIRPGGEGETQYF	TGTGCCATCAGGCCAGGGGGGGAGGGAGAGACCCAGTACTTC
once	TRBV2	-	TRBJ1-3	CASSARGNTIYF	TGTGCCAGCAGTGCTCGGGGAAACACCATATATTTT
-	TRBV19	-	TRBJ1-1	CASSISENTEAFF	TGTGCCAGTAGTATATCAGAGAACACTGAAGCTTTCTTT
-	TRBV5-4	TRBD2	TRBJ2-3	CASSLPPGAGVSTDTQYF	TGTGCCAGCAGCTTGCCCCCCGGTGCGGGGGTGAGCACAGATACGCAGTATTTT
once	TRBV30	-	TRBJ2-5	CAWSQAIGETQYF	TGTGCCTGGAGCCAGGCTATCGGAGAGACCCAGTACTTC
-	TRBV19	-	TRBJ2-3	CASSNPGTEFGDTQYF	TGTGCCAGTAGTAACCCCGGGACGGAGTTCGGAGATACGCAGTATTTT
-	TRBV28	-	TRBJ1-5	CASSLGGAISNQPQHF	TGTGCCAGCAGTTTAGGTGGAGCTATTAGCAATCAGCCCCAGCATTTT
-	TRBV5-8	-	TRBJ2-5	CASSTDGGALGETQYF	TGTGCCAGCAGCACGGATGGGGGGGCGCTTGGGGAGACCCAGTACTTC
once	TRBV9	-	TRBJ1-4	CASSVEGFATNEKLFF	TGTGCCAGCAGCGTAGAAGGATTTGCAACTAATGAAAAACTGTTTTTT
few	TRBV12-3/TRBV12-4	-	TRBJ1-2	CASSLGGGYTF	TGTGCCAGCAGTTTAGGAGGAGGCTACACCTTC
-	TRBV9	-	TRBJ1-3	CASSGLGGNTIYF	TGTGCCAGTAGCGGACTAGGAGGAAACACCATATATTTT
-	TRBV10-3	-	TRBJ1-5	CAIREDPSLSQPQHF	TGTGCCATCAGGGAGGACCCGAGTTTAAGTCAGCCCCAGCATTTT
-	TRBV2	-	TRBJ2-5	CANTRRTNQETQYF	TGTGCCAACACCCGGAGGACTAACCAAGAGACCCAGTACTTC
-	TRBV2	-	TRBJ2-3	CASSASGTETDTQYF	TGTGCCAGCAGTGCCTCCGGGACTGAGACAGATACGCAGTATTTT
-	TRBV7-8	-	TRBJ2-1	CASSLEGRNEQFF	TGTGCCAGCAGCTTAGAAGGACGCAATGAGCAGTTCTTC
once	TRBV7-9	-	TRBJ1-5	CASSASQGLGSQPQHF	TGTGCCAGCAGCGCGAGCCAGGGTTTGGGGAGTCAGCCCCAGCATTTT
-	TRBV5-1	-	TRBJ2-1	CASSLDLGGNEQFF	TGCGCCAGCAGCTTGGACCTTGGGGGCAATGAGCAGTTCTTC
-	TRBV12-5	-	TRBJ2-1	CASGLEKPRPAATYNEQFF	TGTGCTAGTGGTTTGGAGAAGCCCCGCCCGGCGGCGACGTACAATGAGCAGTTCTTC
-	TRBV5-1	-	TRBJ1-2	CASSKDSLNYGYTF	TGCGCCAGCAGCAAGGACAGCTTAAACTATGGCTACACCTTC
-	TRBV6-7	-	TRBJ1-1	CAVLGEVNTEAFF	TGTGCCGTACTGGGGGAAGTGAACACTGAAGCTTTCTTT
-	TRBV28	TRBD1	TRBJ2-5	CASREQGKGILETQYF	TGTGCCAGCAGGGAACAGGGGAAGGGGATTTTAGAGACCCAGTACTTC
-	TRBV7-9	TRBD1	TRBJ1-1	CASSPGQREAFF	TGTGCCAGCAGTCCGGGACAGAGAGAAGCTTTCTTT
few	TRBV7-9	TRBD1	TRBJ1-1	CASSLTTGYTEAFF	TGTGCCAGCAGCTTAACGACAGGGTACACTGAAGCTTTCTTT
-	TRBV6-5	-	TRBJ1-3	CASSYSKPSLGNTIYF	TGTGCCAGCAGTTACTCGAAACCCAGCCTGGGAAACACCATATATTTT
-	TRBV7-9	TRBD2	TRBJ2-3	CASSQGLAVTSTDTQYF	TGTGCCAGCAGCCAGGGACTAGCGGTCACTAGCACAGATACGCAGTATTTT
-	TRBV3-1/TRBV3-2	-	TRBJ1-1	CASSQWGVENTEAFF	TGTGCCAGCAGCCAGTGGGGGGTTGAGAACACTGAAGCTTTCTTT
-	TRBV19	-	TRBJ1-1	CASSMLPPMNTEAFF	TGTGCCAGTAGTATGTTGCCACCGATGAACACTGAAGCTTTCTTT
once	TRBV5-4	-	TRBJ2-1	CASSLGRGRVNEQFF	TGTGCCAGCAGCTTAGGACGGGGTCGTGTGAATGAGCAGTTCTTC
-	TRBV19	TRBD2	TRBJ2-1	CASSLSSGLGEQFF	TGTGCCAGTAGTTTGTCTAGCGGACTAGGTGAGCAGTTCTTC
-	TRBV4-1	-	TRBJ1-2	CASSQGISTGNYGYTF	TGCGCCAGCAGCCAGGGTATATCGACAGGAAACTATGGCTACACCTTC
-	TRBV10-3	TRBD1	TRBJ1-3	CAISPTGGSGNTIYF	TGTGCCATCAGTCCGACAGGGGGCTCGGGAAACACCATATATTTT
-	TRBV5-6	-	TRBJ1-1	CASRRGGTEAFF	TGTGCCAGCCGCCGGGGGGGAACTGAAGCTTTCTTT
-	TRBV4-1	-	TRBJ1-6	CASSHRDSPLHF	TGCGCCAGCAGCCACAGGGATTCACCCCTCCACTTT
-	TRBV4-2	TRBD1	TRBJ1-2	CASSPTGNYGYTF	TGTGCCAGCAGTCCGACAGGGAACTATGGCTACACCTTC
-	TRBV10-3	-	TRBJ1-2	CAISESYGRVRDGYTF	TGTGCCATCAGTGAGTCTTACGGGAGGGTCCGGGATGGCTACACCTTC
-	TRBV4-3	TRBD2	TRBJ2-1	CASSQREGAYNEQFF	TGCGCCAGCAGCCAGCGGGAGGGCGCCTACAATGAGCAGTTCTTC
-	TRBV4-3	-	TRBJ2-1	CASSQGSVREQFF	TGCGCCAGCAGCCAAGGGAGCGTCAGAGAGCAGTTCTTC
-	TRBV10-2	TRBD2	TRBJ2-1	CASSEFLAGPRNEQFF	TGCGCCAGCAGTGAGTTTCTAGCGGGGCCCCGCAATGAGCAGTTCTTC
-	TRBV19	-	TRBJ2-3	CASSPLGTDTQYF	TGTGCCAGTAGCCCCTTGGGAACAGATACGCAGTATTTT
-	TRBV19	TRBD1	TRBJ2-1	CASSSGTANNEQFF	TGTGCCAGTAGTTCTGGGACAGCCAACAATGAGCAGTTCTTC
-	TRBV10-3	-	TRBJ2-3	CAIGTDTQYF	TGTGCCATAGGCACAGATACGCAGTATTTT
-	TRBV28	-	TRBJ1-2	CASSPMRGETNYGYTF	TGTGCCAGCAGTCCTATGAGGGGGGAGACTAACTATGGCTACACCTTC
-	TRBV28	-	TRBJ1-4	CASISGALGEKLFF	TGTGCCAGCATCTCCGGGGCGTTGGGTGAAAAACTGTTTTTT
-	TRBV27	TRBD1	TRBJ1-6	CASSFETGEHSPLHF	TGTGCCAGCAGTTTCGAGACAGGGGAGCATTCACCCCTCCACTTT